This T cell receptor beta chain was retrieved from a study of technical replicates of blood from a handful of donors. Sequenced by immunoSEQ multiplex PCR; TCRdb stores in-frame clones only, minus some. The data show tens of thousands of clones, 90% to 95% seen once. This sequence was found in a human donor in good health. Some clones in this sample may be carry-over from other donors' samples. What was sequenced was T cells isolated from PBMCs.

CDR3 region: CASSPRTGGYEQYF. The CDR3 DNA reads as TGTGCCAGTAGTCCAAGGACAGGGGGCTACGAGCAGTACTTC. The rearrangement joins TRBV19 to TRBJ2-7; 10 bases map to TRBD1. The V gene end was trimmed by 5 bases and the J gene end by 3 bases; junction bases not matched to a gene: 4. CDR3 length equals 14 residues. Germline values: CDR1 LNHDA, CDR2 SQIVND (reference sequence). Looking up the rest from reference TRBV19 and TRBJ2-7 gives the full variable domain: DGGITQSPKYLFRKEGQNVTLSCEQNLNHDAMYWYRQDPGQGLRLIYYSQIVNDFQKGDIAEGYSVSREKKESFPLTVTSAQKNPTAFYLCASSPRTGGYEQYFGPGTRLTVT.